The rows below give T cell receptor beta chains drawn from one sample of a study of T cell responses to AZD1222 COVID-19 vaccine. Sequenced by immunoSEQ multiplex PCR; TCRdb stores in-frame clones only, minus some. Here the sample spans more than 90,000 clones, around 87% being singletons. The material sequenced was peripheral blood, taken 28 days after the second AZD1222 dose. Every receptor here comes from an adult who received the AZD1222 COVID-19 vaccine. The CDR3 runs from the conserved cysteine through the conserved F or W. A D gene is named only where the DNA matches it firmly. Clone size appears in some rows only: once, few, many, or a class for an expanded clone.

d_call: TRBD2; j_call: TRBJ2-1; v_call: TRBV4-2; clone_size: .; cdr3_nt: TGTGCCAGCAGCCAGGGACTAGCGGGGTACAATGAGCAGTTCTTC; cdr3_aa: CASSQGLAGYNEQFF
d_call: .; j_call: TRBJ2-2; v_call: TRBV19; clone_size: few; cdr3_nt: TGTGCCAGTAGTACGTTGACAGGATCGGGCACCGGGGAGCTGTTTTTT; cdr3_aa: CASSTLTGSGTGELFF
d_call: .; j_call: TRBJ2-1; v_call: TRBV3-1/TRBV3-2; clone_size: .; cdr3_nt: TGTGCCAGCAGCCAAGATCTATCTAGCCGGAATGAGCAGTTCTTC; cdr3_aa: CASSQDLSSRNEQFF
d_call: .; j_call: TRBJ2-2; v_call: TRBV7-7; clone_size: .; cdr3_nt: TGTGCTAGCAGCCCAAGTCCCGGGACACCGAACACCGGGGAGCTGTTTTTT; cdr3_aa: CASSPSPGTPNTGELFF
d_call: .; j_call: TRBJ2-5; v_call: TRBV5-1; clone_size: .; cdr3_nt: TGCGCCAGCAGCTTGAAAGGCCAGGGGGAGACCCAGTACTTC; cdr3_aa: CASSLKGQGETQYF
d_call: .; j_call: TRBJ1-1; v_call: TRBV12-3/TRBV12-4; clone_size: .; cdr3_nt: TGTGCCAGCAGTTTAACCGAAGCCACTGAAGCTTTCTTT; cdr3_aa: CASSLTEATEAFF
d_call: .; j_call: TRBJ2-7; v_call: TRBV7-3; clone_size: once; cdr3_nt: TGTGCCAGCAGCAAATCGGCAGGGGACCGCGAGCAGTACTTC; cdr3_aa: CASSKSAGDREQYF
d_call: .; j_call: TRBJ2-2; v_call: TRBV6-5; clone_size: .; cdr3_nt: TGTGCCAGCAGTTACTCGAGAGTCACCGGGGAGCTGTTTTTT; cdr3_aa: CASSYSRVTGELFF
d_call: .; j_call: TRBJ1-2; v_call: TRBV21-1; clone_size: .; cdr3_nt: TGTGCCAGCAGCAAAACAGGCCTAGCTAACTATGGCTACACCTTC; cdr3_aa: CASSKTGLANYGYTF
d_call: .; j_call: TRBJ1-1; v_call: TRBV20-1; clone_size: .; cdr3_nt: TGCAGCGTTTGGGGGGGCACTGAAGCTTTCTTT; cdr3_aa: CSVWGGTEAFF
d_call: .; j_call: TRBJ2-1; v_call: TRBV2; clone_size: .; cdr3_nt: TGTGCCAGCAGTGTGGTCCGGGGGAATGAGCAGTTCTTC; cdr3_aa: CASSVVRGNEQFF
d_call: .; j_call: TRBJ2-2; v_call: TRBV9; clone_size: .; cdr3_nt: TGTGCCAGCAGCGTAGAACTAGCTGGTCGCACCGGGGAGCTGTTTTTT; cdr3_aa: CASSVELAGRTGELFF
d_call: .; j_call: TRBJ2-7; v_call: TRBV7-2; clone_size: .; cdr3_nt: TGTGCCAGCAGCTTAGGCTCTAGCTCCTACGAGCAGTACTTC; cdr3_aa: CASSLGSSSYEQYF